The clone carrying this T cell receptor beta chain was recorded only once. Sequencing was performed with immunoSEQ multiplex PCR; in TCRdb, only in-frame clones are kept and a portion is missing. Of about 140,000 clones listed, 80% are singletons. The CDR3 loop spans 14 amino acids. Trimming left V 3 bases short and J 0 bases short, with 9 bases between. The germline gives CDR1 DFQATT, CDR2 SNEGSKA (reference sequence). This specimen comes from a study of blood T cell repertoires in COVID-19. The sequenced material came from peripheral blood. The V gene is TRBV20-1, the J gene TRBJ2-1; no reliable D call. The clonotype originates from a man aged 65-85 years who had recovered from COVID-19. CDR3 sequence: CSASVRYSYNEQFF. CDR3 coding DNA: TGCAGTGCTAGTGTCAGGTACTCCTACAATGAGCAGTTCTTC.